A single sample is the source of the 21 T cell receptor beta chains below, sequenced in a study of cytomegalovirus exposure and HLA in healthy donors. Researchers ran the PCR with 60 Vbeta and 13 Jbeta primers. Here immunoSEQ multiplex PCR was the method, and the copy in TCRdb shows in-frame clones only, minus some. The table includes 200,000 to 250,000 clones, over 75% detected once. Specimen: PBMCs. The origin of the receptors is a woman aged 45-59 years in good health and CMV-seropositive.

This clone was observed a few times. This rearrangement joins TRBV6-1 to TRBJ1-4; D unclear. The CDR3 consists of 14 residues. The germline gives CDR1 MNHNS, CDR2 SASEGT. Trimming stripped 4 bases from V and 3 bases from J, with 9 bases between. The CDR3 DNA follows: TGTGCCAGCAGTGTTCGGGTCTCTAATGAAAAACTGTTTTTT. The encoded protein is CASSVRVSNEKLFF.

The J gene is TRBJ2-5, the V gene TRBV7-9; D possibly corresponds to TRBD2 (5 bases). CDR1 and CDR2 from the germline V gene are SEHNR and FQNEAQ (reference sequence). V was pared by 4 bases and J by 1 base, with 10 bases between. This CDR3 region has 14 residues. In nucleotides, the CDR3 is TGTGCCAGCAGCTCCCTTAGCGCCCAAGAGACCCAGTACTTC. Translation: CASSSLSAQETQYF. The whole variable domain, remainder taken from reference TRBV7-9 and TRBJ2-5, is DTGVSQNPRHKITKRGQNVTFRCDPISEHNRLYWYRQTLGQGPEFLTYFQNEAQLEKSRLLSDRFSAERPKGSFSTLEIQRTEQGDSAMYLCASSSLSAQETQYFGPGTRLLVL.

This chain joins TRBV28 and TRBJ1-2; D remains unclear. Looked up from germline, CDR1 is MDHEN and CDR2 is SYDVKM. V shed 4 bases and J shed 3 bases, with 6 bases lying between them. The CDR3 runs 12 residues. The CDR3 spells CASSYSDYGYTF. CDR3 in DNA: TGTGCCAGCAGTTACAGTGACTATGGCTACACCTTC.

V is TRBV18 and J is TRBJ2-3, with D possibly being TRBD2 (6 bases). V lost 1 base and J lost 2, with 16 bases in between. The germline CDR1 and CDR2 sequences are KGHSH and LQKENI. The CDR3 has 17 amino acids. In nucleotides, the CDR3 is TGTGCCAGCTCACCACTGGGCGGGGCGGGCTTCACAGATACGCAGTATTTT. The encoded protein is CASSPLGGAGFTDTQYF.

The chain links TRBV15 to TRBJ1-3; TRBD1 might be the D (5 bases). V was pared by 5 bases and J by 2 bases, with 13 bases between. The length of the CDR3 is 15 residues. Germline CDR1 is LNHNV and CDR2 is YYDKDF (reference sequence). CDR3 bases: TGTGCCACCAGCGGCGGGGGAGGTACTGGAAACACCATATATTTT. The encoded protein is CATSGGGGTGNTIYF.

V is TRBV4-2 and J is TRBJ1-2; D is uncertain. Trimming removed 0 bases from V and 2 bases from J, with 10 bases in between. CDR1 is LGHNA and CDR2 is YNFKEQ in the germline V gene. This CDR3 contains 15 residues. This chain's CDR3 is CASSQELGGNYGYTF. In nucleotides, the CDR3 is TGTGCCAGCAGCCAAGAACTCGGAGGGAACTATGGCTACACCTTC.

This rearrangement joins TRBV4-1 to TRBJ1-4, with D unresolved. Trimming removed 2 bases from V and 5 bases from J, with 12 bases in between. From germline, CDR1 is MGHRA and CDR2 YSYEKL. The CDR3 spans 15 residues. CDR3 in DNA: TGCGCCAGCAGCCAAAGTTACAGAGTGAATGAAAAACTGTTTTTT. Translated, it gives CASSQSYRVNEKLFF.

The table lists this clone with a count of one. This rearrangement joins TRBV6-1 to TRBJ1-2, with TRBD1 identical over 10 bases. The CDR3 is made up of 14 amino acids. The ends lost 3 bases at V and 6 bases at J; junction bases unmatched: 4. Germline CDR1 reads MNHNS; CDR2 reads SASEGT. CDR3 nucleotides: TGTGCCAGCAGTGAGACCGGGACAGGGGATGGCTACACCTTC. It yields the protein CASSETGTGDGYTF.

V is TRBV4-3 and J is TRBJ2-5; possible D gene TRBD2, 5 bases. Deletions cut 1 base from V and 1 base from J, with 7 bases between. Germline V gene lookup returns CDR1 LGHNA and CDR2 YSLEER. The CDR3 runs 14 residues. The CDR3 nucleotides are TGCGCCAGCAGCCAAGCGGACTCCCAAGAGACCCAGTACTTC. This encodes CASSQADSQETQYF.

The V call is TRBV7-9, the J call TRBJ2-3; the match to TRBD2 covers 9 bases. Germline lookup yields CDR1 SEHNR and CDR2 FQNEAQ (reference sequence). The CDR3 runs to 16 residues. The V gene end was trimmed by 1 base and the J gene end by 8 bases; junction bases not matched to a gene: 10. The CDR3 region has the DNA TGTGCCAGCAGCTTAGGCTGGGCGGGGGGGCATGTTACGCAGTATTTT. It specifies CASSLGWAGGHVTQYF.

The chain combines TRBV5-1 with TRBJ1-1, with D tentatively TRBD1 (5 bases). CDR1 and CDR2 from the germline V gene are SGHRS and YFSETQ. V was pared by 1 base and J by 0 bases, with 10 bases between. CDR3 length equals 15 residues. CDR3 amino acids: CASSLLGGMNTEAFF. The DNA for the CDR3 is TGCGCCAGCAGCTTGCTTGGGGGGATGAACACTGAAGCTTTCTTT.

The V and J genes are TRBV10-1 and TRBJ2-7, with D unresolved. Germline V lookup: CDR1 WNHNN, CDR2 SYGVQD (reference sequence). V lost 4 bases and J 6 bases, leaving 16 bases between the germline ends. CDR3 length: 14 amino acids. DNA for the CDR3: TGCGCCAGCAGTGGGGCCCAAGGCGTCGGCGAGCAGTACTTC. This translates into CASSGAQGVGEQYF.

J is TRBJ2-1 and V is TRBV7-9; D is uncertain. The CDR3 has 13 residues. V gave up 3 bases and J gave up 2 bases, with 5 bases separating them. In germline, CDR1 is SEHNR, CDR2 FQNEAQ (reference sequence). In DNA, the CDR3 is TGTGCCAGCAGCTTTAGCACCTACAATGAGCAGTTCTTC. Its translation is CASSFSTYNEQFF.

This rearrangement joins TRBV6-5 to TRBJ1-2; 7 bases align to TRBD1. Per the germline V gene, CDR1 is MNHEY and CDR2 is SVGAGI. The ends lost 4 bases at V and 8 bases at J; junction bases unmatched: 4. This CDR3 spans 12 amino acids. The CDR3 nucleotides read TGTGCCAGCAGTTCGACAGGGTTGGGCTACACCTTC. This translates into CASSSTGLGYTF.

This rearrangement joins TRBV4-1 to TRBJ2-7, with 8 positions matching TRBD1. This CDR3 is 14 amino acids long. V lost 6 bases to trimming and J lost 6 bases; unmatched junction nucleotides: 10. The V gene's germline CDR1 is MGHRA and CDR2 YSYEKL. The CDR3 nucleotides are TGCGCCAGCAGTTCTGACAGGGGCCCTACCGAGCAGTACTTC. It is translated as CASSSDRGPTEQYF.

The V call is TRBV9, the J call TRBJ2-1; no definite D call. CDR3 length: 16 residues. CDR1 SGDLS and CDR2 YYNGEE come from the germline V gene. Trimming cost V 3 bases and J 5 bases, with 18 bases left between them. As DNA, the CDR3 is TGTGCCAGCAGCGCCAACCGAGCGAGTCGAGACAATGAGCAGTTCTTC. Translating it yields CASSANRASRDNEQFF.

The CDR3 protein is CAWSDRVGYEQYF. The CDR3 DNA sequence: TGTGCCTGGAGTGACAGGGTGGGCTACGAGCAGTACTTC. The chain has TRBV30 and TRBJ2-7; tentative D call: TRBD1 (6 bases). Germline values: CDR1 GTSNPN, CDR2 SVGIG (reference sequence). V lost 1 base, J lost 3 bases, and 10 bases lay in between. The CDR3 is 13 residues long.

The chain joins TRBV13 to TRBJ2-7; TRBD1 aligns across 8 bases. This CDR3 is built from 14 residues. Germline CDR1 reads PRHDT; CDR2 reads FYEKMQ (reference sequence). V shed 5 bases, J shed 1 base, and the junction held 4 bases outside the gene matches. This CDR3 reads CASSDRDRSYEQYF. CDR3 nucleotides: TGTGCCAGCAGCGACCGGGACAGGTCCTACGAGCAGTACTTC.

The chain employs TRBV19 and TRBJ1-1; perhaps TRBD1 as D (5 bases). V was pared by 5 bases and J by 5 bases, with 15 bases between. Germline-derived CDR1 and CDR2 are LNHDA and SQIVND (reference sequence). CDR3 length: 14 amino acids. CDR3 sequence (DNA): TGTGCCAGTAGTGTCCGCGACAGTGGTACTGAAGCTTTCTTT. It encodes CASSVRDSGTEAFF.

The rearrangement uses TRBV4-1 and TRBJ1-5; possible D gene TRBD1, 5 bases. From germline, CDR1 is MGHRA and CDR2 YSYEKL. This CDR3 comprises 14 residues. V was trimmed by 4 bases and J by 3 bases, leaving 10 bases between them. Here the CDR3 reads CASSRTGSNQPQHF. CDR3 DNA: TGCGCCAGCAGCCGAACAGGTTCCAATCAGCCCCAGCATTTT.

This clone was recorded a few times. This chain uses TRBV5-4 with TRBJ1-5; D may be TRBD1 (6 bases). The CDR3 spans 15 residues. Trimming shortened V by 5 bases and J by 2 bases, and 14 bases separated the two germline ends. Germline CDR1 and CDR2: SGHNT and YYREEE (reference sequence). CDR3 DNA sequence: TGTGCCAGCAGTGTTACAGGGAAGGGCAATCAGCCCCAGCATTTT. It codes for CASSVTGKGNQPQHF.